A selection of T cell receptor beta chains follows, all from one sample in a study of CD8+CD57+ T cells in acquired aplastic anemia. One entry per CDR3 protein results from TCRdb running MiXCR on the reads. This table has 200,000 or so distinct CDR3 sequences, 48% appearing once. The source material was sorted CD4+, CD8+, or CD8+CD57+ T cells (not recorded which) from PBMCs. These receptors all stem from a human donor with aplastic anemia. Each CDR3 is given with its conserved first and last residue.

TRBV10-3,CAIRQDGYPQHF
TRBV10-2,CASSESTDYEQYF
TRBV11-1,CASSPGAGGASSPLHF
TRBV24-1,CATSRGGRQPQHF
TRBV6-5,CASSYSYPGQPQHF
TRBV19,CASSIDPTGGNEQFF
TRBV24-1,CATSDRTGGRFYEQYF
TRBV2,CASSVEAGNTGELFF
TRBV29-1,CSFARDRGYLEAFF
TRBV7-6,CASSTANNEQFF
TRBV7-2,CASSFRPYNEQFF
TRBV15,CATSRDLGLTQGSYGYTF